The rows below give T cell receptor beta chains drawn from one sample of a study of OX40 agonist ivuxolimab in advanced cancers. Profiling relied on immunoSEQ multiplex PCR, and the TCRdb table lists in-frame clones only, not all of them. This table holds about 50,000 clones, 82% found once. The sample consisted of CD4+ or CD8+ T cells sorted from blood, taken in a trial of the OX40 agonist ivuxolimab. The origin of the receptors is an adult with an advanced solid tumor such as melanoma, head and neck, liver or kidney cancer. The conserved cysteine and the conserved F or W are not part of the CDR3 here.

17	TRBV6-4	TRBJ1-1	ASSDSRNMEGKYWAEAF
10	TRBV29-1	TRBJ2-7	SVGTPGHEQY
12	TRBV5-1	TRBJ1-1	ASSRQGGNTEAF
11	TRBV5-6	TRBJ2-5	ASSLGETETQY
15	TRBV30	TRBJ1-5	AWSFGPSTGSNQPQH
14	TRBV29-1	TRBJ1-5	SVVVSGGRSNQPQH
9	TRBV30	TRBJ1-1	AWSGYTEAF
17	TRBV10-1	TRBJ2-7	ASSESLDPAGKSSYEQY
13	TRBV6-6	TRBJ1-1	ASSEYDRGGTEAF
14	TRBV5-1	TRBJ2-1	ASSLLGRTGNNEQF
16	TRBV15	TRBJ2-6	ATSRAPGHVSGANVLT
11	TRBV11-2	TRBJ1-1	ASSLDRSDTAF
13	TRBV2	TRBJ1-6	ASSEQQAYNSPLH
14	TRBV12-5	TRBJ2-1	ASGLVFGRMVNEQF
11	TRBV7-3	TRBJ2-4	ASSLPPSGIQY
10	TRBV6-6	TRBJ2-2	ASSLHVGELF
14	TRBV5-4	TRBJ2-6	ASSLVGGSGANVLT
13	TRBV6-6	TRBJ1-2	ASSSGQNTNYGYT
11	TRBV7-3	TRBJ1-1	ASSLQPNTEAF
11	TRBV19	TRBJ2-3	ASSNQNTDTQY
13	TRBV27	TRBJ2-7	ASSWGGNRAYEQY
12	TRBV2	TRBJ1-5	ASSGSRADQPQH
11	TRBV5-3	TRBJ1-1	AGRPTGNTEAF
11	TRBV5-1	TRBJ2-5	ASSLADGETQY
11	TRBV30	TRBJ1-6	AWSPRIGSPLH
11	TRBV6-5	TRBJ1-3	ASSQSGTNTIY
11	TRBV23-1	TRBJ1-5	ATIGTTDQPQH
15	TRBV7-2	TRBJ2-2	ASSSSGGRVNTGELF
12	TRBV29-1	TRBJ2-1	SSTQGLSYNEQF
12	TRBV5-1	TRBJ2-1	ASSFGLIDNEQF
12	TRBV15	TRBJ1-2	ATGRPGGSDGYT
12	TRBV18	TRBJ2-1	ASLSPTSYNEQF
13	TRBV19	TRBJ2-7	ASSIGGQGFYEQY
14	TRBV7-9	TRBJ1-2	ASSLFLSGGVSGYT
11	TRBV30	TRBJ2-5	AWSVQGEVTQY
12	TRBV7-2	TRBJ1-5	ASSRDGYNQPQH
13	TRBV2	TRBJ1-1	ASNPWIVGPQSGF
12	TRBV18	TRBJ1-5	ASSPNINYQPQH
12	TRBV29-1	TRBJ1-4	SFLSVDMGEKLF
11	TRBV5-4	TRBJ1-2	ASSHQGASGYT
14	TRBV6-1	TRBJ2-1	ASSERGDLSYNEQF
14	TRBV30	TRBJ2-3	AWSVGTGGFTDTQY
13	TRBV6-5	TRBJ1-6	ASSLISSYNSPLH
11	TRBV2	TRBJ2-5	ASSRETRETQY
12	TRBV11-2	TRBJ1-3	ASSSRLTGNTIY
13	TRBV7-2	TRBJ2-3	ASSSLAGGADTQY
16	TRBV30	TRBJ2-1	AWSGGPQGQRGYNEQF
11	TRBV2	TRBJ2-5	ASSFDFQETQY
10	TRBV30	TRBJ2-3	AWRTGREAQY
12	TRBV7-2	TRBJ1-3	ASSIDSKGNTIY
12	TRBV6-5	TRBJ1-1	ASTLGQGDTEAF
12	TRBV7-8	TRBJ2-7	ASSLRWTSYEQY
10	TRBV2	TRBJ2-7	ASRPQDYEQY